This record concerns one TCR beta chain sequence. V gave up 1 base and J gave up 4 bases; unmatched junction bases: 7. This CDR3 is built from 15 residues. Each CDR3 protein gets one entry after TCRdb re-called the 5' RACE reads with MiXCR. The sample lists tens of thousands of distinct CDR3 sequences, approximately 20% occurring once. This entry belongs to a study of spatial heterogeneity in lung cancer. Study background: Averaged across combinations, each unique TCR and UMI pairing appeared more than ten times in raw reads, which were uncorrected.

Time point reported: sample taken at primary tumor resection. Extraction of whole RNA from tumor, nontumor lung or frozen PBMC preceded unsorted sequencing. Patients with untreated early-stage non-small cell lung cancer, numbering approximately 79, were the donors. The V and J genes are TRBV12-3 or TRBV12-4 and TRBJ2-7; 7 bases fit TRBD1. The sequencing used PBMCs, collected at surgery. The receptor was derived from a male donor with early-stage non-small cell lung cancer. The CDR3 DNA reads as TGTGCCAGCAGTTTAGGGGACAGCCCATATTACGAGCAGTACTTC. Protein: CASSLGDSPYYEQYF.